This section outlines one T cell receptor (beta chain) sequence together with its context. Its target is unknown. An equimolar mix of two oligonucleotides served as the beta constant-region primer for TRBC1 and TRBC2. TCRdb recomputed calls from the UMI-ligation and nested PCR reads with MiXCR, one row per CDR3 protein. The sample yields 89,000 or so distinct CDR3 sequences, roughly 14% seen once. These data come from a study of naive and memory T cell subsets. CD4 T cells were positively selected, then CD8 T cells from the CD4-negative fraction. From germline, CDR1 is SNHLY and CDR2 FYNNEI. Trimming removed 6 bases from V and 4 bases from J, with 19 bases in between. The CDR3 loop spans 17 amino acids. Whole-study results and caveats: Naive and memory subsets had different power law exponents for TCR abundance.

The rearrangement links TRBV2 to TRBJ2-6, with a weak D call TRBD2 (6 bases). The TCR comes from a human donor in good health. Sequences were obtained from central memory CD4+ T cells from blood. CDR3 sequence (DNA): TGTGCCAGCAGAGGTAGACTGGGGGGAGCCGGGGCCAACGTCCTGACTTTC. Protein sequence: CASRGRLGGAGANVLTF.